This T cell receptor (beta chain) emerged from a study of human T cells and chemical hapten exposure. TCRdb ran MiXCR on the RACE reads and lists one entry per CDR3 protein. The data contain under 100,000 distinct CDR3 sequences, roughly 10% of them singletons. At least ten counts were recorded for this clonotype. Time point indicated: patch test 2, 6 weeks after DPC sensitization. As to treatment: therapeutic diphenylcyclopropenone sensitization with weekly scalp DPC. This TCR was recovered from a woman aged 30 to 39 with alopecia areata. Some clones in this sample may be carry-over from other donors' samples. Material: whole blood, obtained in connection with sensitization to the hapten diphenylcyclopropenone (DPC).

CDR3 residues: CASSPPGGKAFTQYF. Written as DNA, the CDR3 is TGTGCCAGCAGCCCCCCGGGGGGGAAGGCTTTTACGCAGTATTTT. The chain employs TRBV7-9 and TRBJ2-3, with TRBD2 matching 8 bases. V trimming: 5 bases; J trimming: 8 bases; junction bases outside the gene matches: 12. The length of the CDR3 is 15 residues. CDR1 SEHNR and CDR2 FQNEAQ come from the germline V gene (reference sequence).